This T cell receptor beta chain was sequenced for a study of identical twins. Study outcomes and limitations: Donors were not followed over many years; analysis was cross-sectional.

Unique molecular identifiers were present on the cDNA, which also gained a universal primer site by template switching. TCRdb re-derived calls from the 5' RACE reads in MiXCR, one entry per CDR3 protein. This sample has 250,000 to 350,000 distinct CDR3 sequences, with more than 6.5% found just once. On this clonotype itself: What it recognizes is unknown.

These same data were also listed under a study on yellow fever vaccine responses in identical twins.

The source material was memory (CD45RO+) T cells sorted from blood. The receptor was isolated from a woman in her late teens or twenties in good health.

For the CDR3, the DNA is TGTGCCAGTAGCCCCCGCAGCGGGATTGAGCAGTTCTTC. The encoded protein is CASSPRSGIEQFF. The rearrangement uses TRBV19 and TRBJ2-1; 7 positions match TRBD2. The CDR3 covers 13 residues. Looked up from germline, CDR1 is LNHDA and CDR2 is SQIVND (reference sequence). V shed 6 bases and J 9 bases; nucleotides not matched to a gene: 8.